This T cell receptor beta chain is drawn from a study of cytomegalovirus exposure and HLA in healthy donors. Study findings and constraints: A later analysis showed HLA-associated TCR beta chains outstripping equally common others in clonal expansion. Across HLA loci, a later analysis found differing TCR association rates, with DRB1 most and HLA-C fewest. An assumption of roughly uniform sequencing depth across donors underlay the presence/absence analyses.

V was pared by 3 bases and J by 2 bases, with 8 bases of the junction left unmatched. Per the germline V gene, CDR1 is SGHVS and CDR2 is FQNEAQ. The CDR3 consists of 17 residues. This PCR relied on a set of 60 Vbeta primers and 13 Jbeta primers. Authors' methods: The authors later counted about 80 million unique TCR beta chains, 9 million to 12 million of them shared. The repertoire was sequenced with immunoSEQ multiplex PCR; TCRdb's copy has only in-frame clones and lacks some. That table is the source of V, J and clone size, and D and trimming were worked out from the DNA. The table lists approximately 140,000 clones, around 85% of them singletons. As concerns this clone: Its specificity is unknown.

The specimen sequenced was PBMCs. The chain joins TRBV7-8 to TRBJ2-1, with 9 bases identical to TRBD2. This TCR derives from a boy aged 10-17 years in good health and CMV-seronegative. This CDR3 reads CASSFSGRGKPYNEQFF. Here the CDR3 DNA reads TGTGCCAGCAGCTTTAGCGGGAGAGGCAAGCCCTACAATGAGCAGTTCTTC.